This T cell receptor (beta chain) was observed in a study of CD8+ T cells in alopecia areata. Study-level information: Treated patients were dosed with oral tofacitinib, taking 5 to 10 mg twice daily.

Germline CDR1 is MGHRA and CDR2 is YSYEKL. The trim removed 4 bases at V and 2 bases at J, leaving 5 bases unmatched. The CDR3 runs to 15 residues. Extracted RNA was reverse transcribed into cDNA, the sequencing template. The repertoire was sequenced with immunoSEQ multiplex PCR; TCRdb's copy has only in-frame clones and lacks some. Among fewer than 250,000 clones, approximately 61% were seen once, and the ten largest hold around 0.44%. Sequenced material: CD4+ T cells sorted from blood, taken at week 0. The receptor comes from a human donor with alopecia areata. The chain employs TRBV4-1 and TRBJ1-2, with 9 bases that match TRBD1. DNA for the CDR3: TGCGCCAGCAGCCCCACCGGGACAGGGAACTATGGCTACACCTTC. It translates to CASSPTGTGNYGYTF.